This T cell receptor (beta chain) was sequenced during a study of blood T cell repertoires in COVID-19. This clone came up once. The CDR3 totals 16 residues. The V end was cut by 5 bases, the J end by 2 bases, with 15 bases between. From germline, CDR1 is SEHNR and CDR2 FQNEAQ (reference sequence). Per the original data handling: By means of reference gene primer amplification, nucleated cell counts were estimated. Data came from immunoSEQ multiplex PCR; TCRdb stores just in-frame clones and leaves some out. V, J and clone size reflect that table, while D and trimming were determined from the DNA. The table shows roughly 340,000 clones, with 90% to 95% occurring only once.

J is TRBJ2-2 and V is TRBV7-9; maybe TRBD1 (5 bases). The sequence came from a woman younger than 30 who had recovered from COVID-19. Material: peripheral blood. CDR3 in amino acids: CASSTLLTENTGELFF. CDR3 DNA: TGTGCCAGCAGCACTCTCCTGACAGAAAACACCGGGGAGCTGTTTTTT.